This T cell receptor (beta chain) was documented in a study of Ad26.COV2.S vaccination and SARS-CoV-2 variants. This CDR3 contains 17 residues. Germline CDR1 is SGHAT and CDR2 is FQNNGV. Comment on this clone: Its antigen is not known. The junction and the germline gene differ at one end; a read error may be behind it.

Here immunoSEQ multiplex PCR was the method, and the copy in TCRdb shows in-frame clones only, minus some. The data show about 100,000 clones, with around three quarters seen just once and around a sixth held by the top ten. Study-level results: Breadth and depth estimates from TCRs may understate total T cell responses. Vaccine and placebo recipients had similar non-spike TCR breadth. Vaccinees displayed broader spike-specific TCR repertoires than placebo recipients. Substantial breadth was reported for post-vaccination spike-specific CD8+ and CD4+ T cells.

This TCR was recovered from a human donor who had recovered from COVID-19. The input for sequencing was peripheral blood, taken after recovery from COVID-19. The rearrangement joins TRBV11-2 to TRBJ2-1; D is tentatively TRBD1 or TRBD2 (5 bases each). The CDR3 protein is CASSLEGFAQSYDEQFF. In DNA, the CDR3 is TGTGCCAGCAGCCTAGAGGGGTTTGCCCAGTCCTACGATGAGCAGTTCTTC.